This T cell receptor beta chain was identified in a study of shared clonotypes between healthy human individuals. Study outcomes and limitations: Represented genetic and exposure-history diversity was restricted by having few donors. Across subsets, estimated richness was generally greater for naive than for memory populations. Clonotypes shared by all four donors outscored non-shared clonotypes in generation probability.

This clone was picked up a small number of times. Its antigen is undetermined. Generated by immunoSEQ multiplex PCR, the TCRdb table keeps only in-frame clones and is missing some. The table shows millions of clones, with around 95% occurring only once. The study drew its donors from healthy HIV-negative adults without recent acute infections or vaccinations. The source is a man younger than 35 in good health. The source material was naive CD4+ T cells sorted from blood. The subset was: CD45RA+ positively selected.

The CDR3 DNA reads TGTGCCAGCAGCTCCCGCGAGGGGACAGCAAATTCACCCCTCCACTTT. This encodes CASSSREGTANSPLHF. The gene calls are TRBV7-2 and TRBJ1-6; TRBD1 matches 7 bases. CDR1 SGHTA and CDR2 FQGNSA come from the germline V gene. This CDR3 is 16 amino acids long. The trim removed 4 bases at V and 7 bases at J, leaving 10 bases unmatched.